This T cell receptor (beta chain) was captured in a study of T cells after yellow fever vaccination. Broader study findings: A small share of clonotypes appeared in both CD4 and CD8 compartments.

One entry per CDR3 protein results from TCRdb running MiXCR on the 5' RACE reads. The table shows just under 600,000 distinct CDR3 sequences, with less than 15% occurring only once. Germline assignment: CDR1 DFQATT and CDR2 SNEGSKA (reference sequence). V lost 2 bases and J lost 10, with 14 bases in between. The length of the CDR3 is 12 residues. This clonotype was recorded a few times. Its antigen remains unidentified. The source material was PBMCs, sampled on the day of the yellow fever booster vaccination. The sequence came from a man younger than 45 who received the YFV17D yellow fever vaccine. The gene calls are TRBV20-1 and TRBJ1-1; the D gene is possibly TRBD1 (6 bases). CDR3 sequence reads: CSARSRGSRAFF. The CDR3 DNA follows: TGCAGTGCTAGAAGCAGGGGTTCTAGAGCTTTCTTT.